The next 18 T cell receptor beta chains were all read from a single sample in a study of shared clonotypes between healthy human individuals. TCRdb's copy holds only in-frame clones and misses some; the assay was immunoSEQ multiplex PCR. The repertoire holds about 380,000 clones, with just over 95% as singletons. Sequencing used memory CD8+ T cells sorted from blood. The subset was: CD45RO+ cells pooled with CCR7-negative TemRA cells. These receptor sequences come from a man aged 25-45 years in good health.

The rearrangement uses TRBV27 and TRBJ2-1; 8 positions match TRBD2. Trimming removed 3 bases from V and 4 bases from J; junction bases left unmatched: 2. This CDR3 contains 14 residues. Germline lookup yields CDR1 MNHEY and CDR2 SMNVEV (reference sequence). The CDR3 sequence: CASSFSGRYNEQFF. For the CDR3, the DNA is TGTGCCAGCAGTTTCAGCGGGAGATACAATGAGCAGTTCTTC.

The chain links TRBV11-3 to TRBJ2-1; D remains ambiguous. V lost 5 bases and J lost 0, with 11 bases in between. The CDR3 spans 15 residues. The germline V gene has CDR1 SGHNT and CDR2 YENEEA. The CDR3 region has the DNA TGTGCCAGCAGCCATAGCCCAAGCTCCTACAATGAGCAGTTCTTC. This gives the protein CASSHSPSSYNEQFF.

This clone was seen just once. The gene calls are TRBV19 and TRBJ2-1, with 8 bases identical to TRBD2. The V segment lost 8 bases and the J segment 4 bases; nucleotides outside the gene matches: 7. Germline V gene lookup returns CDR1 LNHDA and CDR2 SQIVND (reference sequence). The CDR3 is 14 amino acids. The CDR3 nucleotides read TGTGCCAGTCGGGAGGGCCGGCGATACAATGAGCAGTTCTTC. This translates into CASREGRRYNEQFF.

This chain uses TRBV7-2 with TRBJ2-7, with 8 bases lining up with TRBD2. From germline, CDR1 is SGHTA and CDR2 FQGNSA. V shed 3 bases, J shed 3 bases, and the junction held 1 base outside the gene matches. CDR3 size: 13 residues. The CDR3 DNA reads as TGTGCCAGCAGCTTTCTAGCGGGCTACGAGCAGTACTTC. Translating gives CASSFLAGYEQYF. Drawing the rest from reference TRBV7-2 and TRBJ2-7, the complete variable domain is GAGVSQSPSNKVTEKGKDVELRCDPISGHTALYWYRQSLGQGLEFLIYFQGNSAPDKSGLPSDRFSAERTGGSVSTLTIQRTQQEDSAVYLCASSFLAGYEQYFGPGTRLTVT.

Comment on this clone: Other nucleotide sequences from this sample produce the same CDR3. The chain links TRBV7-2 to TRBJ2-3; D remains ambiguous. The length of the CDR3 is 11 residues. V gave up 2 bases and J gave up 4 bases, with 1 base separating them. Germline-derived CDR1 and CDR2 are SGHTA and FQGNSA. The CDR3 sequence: CASSLSDTQYF. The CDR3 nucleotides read TGTGCCAGCAGCTTATCAGATACGCAGTATTTT.

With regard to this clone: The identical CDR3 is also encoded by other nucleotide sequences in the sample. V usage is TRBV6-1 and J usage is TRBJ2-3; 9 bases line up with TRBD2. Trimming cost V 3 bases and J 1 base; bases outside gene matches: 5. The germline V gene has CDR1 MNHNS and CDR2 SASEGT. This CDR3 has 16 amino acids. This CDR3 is CASSDGLAGGTDTQYF. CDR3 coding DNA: TGTGCCAGCAGTGATGGGTTAGCGGGAGGCACAGATACGCAGTATTTT.

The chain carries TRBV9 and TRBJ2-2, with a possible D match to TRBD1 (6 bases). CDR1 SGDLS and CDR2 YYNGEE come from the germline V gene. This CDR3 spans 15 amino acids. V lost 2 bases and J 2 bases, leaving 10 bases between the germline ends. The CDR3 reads CASSVRDINTGELFF. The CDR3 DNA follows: TGTGCCAGCAGCGTCCGGGACATTAACACCGGGGAGCTGTTTTTT.

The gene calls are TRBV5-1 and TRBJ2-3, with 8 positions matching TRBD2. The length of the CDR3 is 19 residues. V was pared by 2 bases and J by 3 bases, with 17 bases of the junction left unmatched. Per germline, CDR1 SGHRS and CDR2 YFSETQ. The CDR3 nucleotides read TGCGCCAGCAGCTTTTCAAGCGGGAGATCCCGAGGGTTGACAGATACGCAGTATTTT. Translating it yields CASSFSSGRSRGLTDTQYF.

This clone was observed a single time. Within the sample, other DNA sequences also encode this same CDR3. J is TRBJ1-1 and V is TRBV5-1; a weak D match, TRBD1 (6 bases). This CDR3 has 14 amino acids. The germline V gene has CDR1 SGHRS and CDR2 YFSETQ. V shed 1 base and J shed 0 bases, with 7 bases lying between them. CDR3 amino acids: CASSLTGLNTEAFF. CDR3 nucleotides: TGCGCCAGCAGCTTGACAGGGTTGAACACTGAAGCTTTCTTT.

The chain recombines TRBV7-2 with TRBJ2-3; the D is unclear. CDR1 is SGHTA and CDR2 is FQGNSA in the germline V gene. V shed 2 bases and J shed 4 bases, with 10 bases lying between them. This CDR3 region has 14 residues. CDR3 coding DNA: TGTGCCAGCAGCTTAACTTTTTCCGCAGATACGCAGTATTTT. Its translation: CASSLTFSADTQYF.

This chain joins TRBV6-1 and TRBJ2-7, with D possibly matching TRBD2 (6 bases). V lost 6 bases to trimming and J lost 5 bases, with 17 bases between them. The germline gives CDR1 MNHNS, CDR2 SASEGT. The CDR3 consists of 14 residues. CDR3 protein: CASRMGLRGDEQYF. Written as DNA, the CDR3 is TGTGCCAGCAGGATGGGACTGAGGGGAGACGAGCAGTACTTC.

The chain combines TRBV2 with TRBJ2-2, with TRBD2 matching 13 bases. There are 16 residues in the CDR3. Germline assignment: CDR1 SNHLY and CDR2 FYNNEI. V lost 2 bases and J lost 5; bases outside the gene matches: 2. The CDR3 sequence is CASSETSGRGTGELFF. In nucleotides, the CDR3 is TGTGCCAGCAGTGAAACTAGCGGGAGGGGAACCGGGGAGCTGTTTTTT.

CDR3 nucleotide sequence: TGTGCCAGCCGTACAACTAGCGGAGAAAACATTCAGTACTTC. Its translation is CASRTTSGENIQYF. This rearrangement joins TRBV27 to TRBJ2-4; 8 positions match TRBD2. Germline trimming cut 8 bases from V and 5 bases from J; bases unmatched to any gene: 8. Germline assignment: CDR1 MNHEY and CDR2 SMNVEV (reference sequence). CDR3 length: 14 residues.

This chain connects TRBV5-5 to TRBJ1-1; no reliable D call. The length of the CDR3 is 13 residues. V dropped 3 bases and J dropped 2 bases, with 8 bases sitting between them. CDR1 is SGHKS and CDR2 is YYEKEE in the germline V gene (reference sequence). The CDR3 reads CASSSGSNTEAFF. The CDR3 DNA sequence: TGTGCCAGCAGCTCGGGCAGCAACACTGAAGCTTTCTTT.

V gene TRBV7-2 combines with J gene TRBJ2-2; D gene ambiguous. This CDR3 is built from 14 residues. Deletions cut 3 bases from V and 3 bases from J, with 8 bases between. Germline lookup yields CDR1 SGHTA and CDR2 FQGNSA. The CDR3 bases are TGTGCCAGCAGCTTCGTTTTGGACACCGGGGAGCTGTTTTTT. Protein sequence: CASSFVLDTGELFF.

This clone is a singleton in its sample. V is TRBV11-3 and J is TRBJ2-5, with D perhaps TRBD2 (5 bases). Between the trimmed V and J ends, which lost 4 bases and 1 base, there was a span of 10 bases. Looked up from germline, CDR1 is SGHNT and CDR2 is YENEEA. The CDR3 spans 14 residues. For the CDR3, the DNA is TGTGCCAGCAGCTCCCGGAGGTTCCAAGAGACCCAGTACTTC. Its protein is CASSSRRFQETQYF.

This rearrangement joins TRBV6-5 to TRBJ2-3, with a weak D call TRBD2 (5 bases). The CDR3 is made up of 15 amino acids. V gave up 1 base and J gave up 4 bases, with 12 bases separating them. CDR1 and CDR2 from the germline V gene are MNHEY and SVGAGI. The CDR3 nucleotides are TGTGCCAGCAGTTACTGGGGAGACCGACCAGATACGCAGTATTTT. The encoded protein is CASSYWGDRPDTQYF.

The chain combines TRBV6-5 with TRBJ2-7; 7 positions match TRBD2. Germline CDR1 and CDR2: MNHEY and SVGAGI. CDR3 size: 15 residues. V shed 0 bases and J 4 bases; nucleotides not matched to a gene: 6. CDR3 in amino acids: CASSYSSGIPYEQYF. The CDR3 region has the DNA TGTGCCAGCAGTTACTCGAGCGGGATCCCGTACGAGCAGTACTTC.